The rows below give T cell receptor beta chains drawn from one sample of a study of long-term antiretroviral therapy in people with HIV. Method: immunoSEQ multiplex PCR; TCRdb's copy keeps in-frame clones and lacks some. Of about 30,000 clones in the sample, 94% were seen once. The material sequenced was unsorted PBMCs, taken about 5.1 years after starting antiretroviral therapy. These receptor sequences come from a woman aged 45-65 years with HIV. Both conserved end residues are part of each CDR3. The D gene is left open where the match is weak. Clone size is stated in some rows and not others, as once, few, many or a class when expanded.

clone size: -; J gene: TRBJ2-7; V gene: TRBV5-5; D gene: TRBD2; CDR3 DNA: TGTGCCAGCAGCTTGACCACTAGCGGGGGGGCCGAGAACGAGCAGTACTTC; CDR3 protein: CASSLTTSGGAENEQYF
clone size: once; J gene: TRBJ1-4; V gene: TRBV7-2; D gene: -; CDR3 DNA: TGTGCCAGCAGCTTAGACCCAGGTGCAACTAATGAAAAACTGTTTTTT; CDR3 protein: CASSLDPGATNEKLFF
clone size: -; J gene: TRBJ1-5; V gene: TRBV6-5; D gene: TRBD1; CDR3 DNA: TGTGCCAGCAGTTCCACGGGACAGCATCTCAATCAGCCCCAGCATTTT; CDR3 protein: CASSSTGQHLNQPQHF
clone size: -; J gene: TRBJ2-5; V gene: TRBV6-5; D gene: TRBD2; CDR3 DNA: TGTGCCAGCAGTGGCGGGGGGCCTCGTGAGACCCAGTACTTC; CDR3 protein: CASSGGGPRETQYF
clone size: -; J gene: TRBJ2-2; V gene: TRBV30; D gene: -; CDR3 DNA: TGTGCCTGGCGAGGCACCGGGGAGCTGTTTTTT; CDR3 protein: CAWRGTGELFF
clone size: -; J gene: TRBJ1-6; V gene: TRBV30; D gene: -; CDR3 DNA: TGTGCCTGGAAAGCGGGATTCGATTCACCCCTCCACTTT; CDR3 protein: CAWKAGFDSPLHF
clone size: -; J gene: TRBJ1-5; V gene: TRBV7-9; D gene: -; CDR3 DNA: TGTGCCAGCAGCTTCTTGAATAGCAATCAGCCCCAGCATTTT; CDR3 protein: CASSFLNSNQPQHF
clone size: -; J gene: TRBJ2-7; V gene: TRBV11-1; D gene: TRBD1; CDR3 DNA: TGTGCCAGCAGCTTAAGACAGGGTGGGACCTACGAGCAGTACTTC; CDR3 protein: CASSLRQGGTYEQYF
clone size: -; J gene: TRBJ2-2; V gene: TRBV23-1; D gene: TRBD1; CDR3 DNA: TGCGCCAGCAGTCATCCGACAGGGACCGGGGAGCTGTTTTTT; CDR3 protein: CASSHPTGTGELFF
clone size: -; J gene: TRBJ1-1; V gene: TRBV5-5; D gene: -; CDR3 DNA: TGTGCCAGCAGCTTGGGAGGGGAAGCTTTCTTT; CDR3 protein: CASSLGGEAFF
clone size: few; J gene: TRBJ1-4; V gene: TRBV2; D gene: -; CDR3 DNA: TGTGCCAGCAGCACAAGACAGGCGCCCCAAGGGAGTGAAAAACTGTTTTTT; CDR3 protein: CASSTRQAPQGSEKLFF
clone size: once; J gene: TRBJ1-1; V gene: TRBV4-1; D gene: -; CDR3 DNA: TGCGCCAGCAGCCGCCTTGAGGCGGGGTCTGAAGCTTTCTTT; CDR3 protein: CASSRLEAGSEAFF
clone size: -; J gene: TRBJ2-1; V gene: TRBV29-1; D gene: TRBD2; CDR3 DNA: TGCAGCGTTGAAGGGAGGGCGGGGGGCGTGTTACACAATGAGCAGTTCTTC; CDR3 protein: CSVEGRAGGVLHNEQFF
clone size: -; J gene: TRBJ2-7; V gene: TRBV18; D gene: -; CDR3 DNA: TGTGCCAGCTCACCTCAAGACGGGACCTACGAGCAGTACTTC; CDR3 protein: CASSPQDGTYEQYF
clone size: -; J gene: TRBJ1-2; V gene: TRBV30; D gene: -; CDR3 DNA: TGTGCCTGGAGTGTTCCTATGATTGATGGCTACACCTTC; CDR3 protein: CAWSVPMIDGYTF
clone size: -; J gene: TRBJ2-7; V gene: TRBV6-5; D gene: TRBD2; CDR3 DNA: TGTGCCAGCAGTTCCGGGACTAGCGGGGGGGACGAGGAGTACTTC; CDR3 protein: CASSSGTSGGDEEYF
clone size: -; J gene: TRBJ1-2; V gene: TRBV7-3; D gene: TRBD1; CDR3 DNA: TGTGCCAGCAGCCTAGTGACAGGGGGTGGCTATGGCTACACCTTC; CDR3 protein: CASSLVTGGGYGYTF
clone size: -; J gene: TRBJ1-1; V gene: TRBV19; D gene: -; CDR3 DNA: TGTGCCAGTAGTAGTTTGATGAACACTGAAGCTTTCTTT; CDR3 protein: CASSSLMNTEAFF
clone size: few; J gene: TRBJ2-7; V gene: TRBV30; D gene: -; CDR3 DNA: TGTGCCTGGAGAGAGCCACGAGGGGCTCCTTTTGAGCAGTACTTC; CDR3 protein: CAWREPRGAPFEQYF
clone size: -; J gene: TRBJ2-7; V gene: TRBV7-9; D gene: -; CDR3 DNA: TGTGCCAGCAGCCGCCAGGGGCAAGTCTACGAGCAGTACTTC; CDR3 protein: CASSRQGQVYEQYF
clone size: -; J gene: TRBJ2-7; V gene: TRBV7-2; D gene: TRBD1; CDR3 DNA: TGTGCCAGCAGCTTAGGACAGGGTTGGACCTACGAGCAGTACTTC; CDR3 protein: CASSLGQGWTYEQYF
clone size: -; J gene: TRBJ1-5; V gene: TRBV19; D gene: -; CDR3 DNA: TGTGCCAGTAGTCGGCAGGGTCCGAGCAATCAGCCCCAGCATTTT; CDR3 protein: CASSRQGPSNQPQHF